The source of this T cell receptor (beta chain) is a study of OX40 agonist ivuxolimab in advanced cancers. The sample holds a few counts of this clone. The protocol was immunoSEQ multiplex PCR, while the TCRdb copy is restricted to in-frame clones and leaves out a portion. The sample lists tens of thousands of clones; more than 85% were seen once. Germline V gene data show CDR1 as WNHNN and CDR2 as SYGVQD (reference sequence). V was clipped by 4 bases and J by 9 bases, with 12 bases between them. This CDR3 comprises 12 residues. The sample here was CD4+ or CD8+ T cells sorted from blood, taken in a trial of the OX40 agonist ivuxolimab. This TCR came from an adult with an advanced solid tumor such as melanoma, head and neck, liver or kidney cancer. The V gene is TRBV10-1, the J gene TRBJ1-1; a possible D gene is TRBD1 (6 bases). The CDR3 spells CASSGPGHQAFF. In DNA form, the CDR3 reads TGCGCCAGCAGTGGACCGGGACACCAAGCTTTCTTT.